Given below is one T cell receptor beta chain in context. This entry belongs to a study of blood T cell repertoires in COVID-19. At the level of the study: PBMCs, B-cell-depleted T cells, or T cells were the source of the cDNA or gDNA that made up the material.

This table comes from immunoSEQ multiplex PCR, and its TCRdb copy is limited to in-frame clones, with some not included. The sample has roughly 100,000 clones; roughly 87% are singletons. Germline CDR1 is SGHRS and CDR2 is YFSETQ. V was clipped by 4 bases and J by 3 bases; unmatched bases: 6. The CDR3 loop spans 15 amino acids. Input material: peripheral blood. The origin of this receptor is a human donor in a cohort sampled during active COVID-19. The rearrangement links TRBV5-1 to TRBJ2-3; 9 bases are shared with TRBD2. The CDR3 DNA follows: TGCGCCAGCAGCCTAGGTGCGGGAGGGACAGATACGCAGTATTTT. This codes for CASSLGAGGTDTQYF. The full variable domain, in which reference TRBV5-1 and TRBJ2-3 provide the parts outside the CDR3, is KAGVTQTPRYLIKTRGQQVTLSCSPISGHRSVSWYQQTPGQGLQFLFEYFSETQRNKGNFPGRFSGRQFSNSRSEMNVSTLELGDSALYLCASSLGAGGTDTQYFGPGTRLTVL.